The T cell receptor (beta chain) under discussion was sequenced for a study of T-cell memory formation after mild COVID-19. The study's findings and limits: Whether second-wave clones peaking at day 37 were SARS-CoV-2 specific went unconfirmed.

A few counts support this clonotype. Its antigen is currently unknown. Between the trimmed V and J ends, which lost 3 bases and 5 bases, there was a span of 10 bases. This CDR3 contains 13 residues. TCRdb recomputed calls from the 5' RACE reads with MiXCR, one row per CDR3 protein. This sample has about 390,000 distinct CDR3 sequences, with roughly 21% found just once. The V call is TRBV12-3 or TRBV12-4, the J call TRBJ2-5; D is unclear. The source of this sequence is an adult woman who had mild COVID-19 (a few samples of this study predate the infection). Cell type and time point are not known. The sequenced sample consisted of PBMCs or a T cell subset sorted from them (not recorded which). The CDR3 sequence is CASSFPFNETQYF. The CDR3 nucleotides are TGTGCCAGCAGTTTTCCATTTAACGAGACCCAGTACTTC.